The present TCR beta chain was sequenced within a study of Graves' ophthalmopathy and Graves' hyperthyroidism. This clonotype was recorded at least ten times. Amplification of the TCR beta CDR3 regions used RNA transcripts (as template). Investigators did first-round RT-PCR with HTBI primers, then second-round multiplex PCR. In TCRdb, the multiplex PCR reads were re-called with MiXCR into one record per CDR3 protein. The sample lists 400,000 or so distinct CDR3 sequences; 17% were seen once. V shed 6 bases and J 0 bases; nucleotides not matched to a gene: 8. This CDR3 is 15 amino acids long. Germline assignment: CDR1 SGHRS and CDR2 YFSETQ.

This chain links TRBV5-1 with TRBJ2-7; 8 bases agree with TRBD2. The clonotype was recovered from an adult woman with stable Graves' hyperthyroidism. Sequencing input: peripheral blood. The CDR3 spells CASKSGGTSSYEQYF. In DNA form, the CDR3 reads TGCGCCAGCAAGTCGGGGGGGACGAGCTCCTACGAGCAGTACTTC. Full variable domain (remainder filled in from reference TRBV5-1 and TRBJ2-7): KAGVTQTPRYLIKTRGQQVTLSCSPISGHRSVSWYQQTPGQGLQFLFEYFSETQRNKGNFPGRFSGRQFSNSRSEMNVSTLELGDSALYLCASKSGGTSSYEQYFGPGTRLTVT.